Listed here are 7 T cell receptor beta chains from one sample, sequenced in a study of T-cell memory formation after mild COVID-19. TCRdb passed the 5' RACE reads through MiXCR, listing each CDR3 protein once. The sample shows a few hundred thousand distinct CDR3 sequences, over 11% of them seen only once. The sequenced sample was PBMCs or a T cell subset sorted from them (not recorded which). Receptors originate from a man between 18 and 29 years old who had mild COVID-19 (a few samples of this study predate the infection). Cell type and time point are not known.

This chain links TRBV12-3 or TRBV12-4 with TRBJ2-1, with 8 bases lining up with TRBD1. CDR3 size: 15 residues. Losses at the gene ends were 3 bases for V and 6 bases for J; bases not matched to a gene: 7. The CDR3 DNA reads TGTGCCAGCAGTTTGAACAGGGGGGACCTCAATGAGCAGTTCTTC. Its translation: CASSLNRGDLNEQFF.

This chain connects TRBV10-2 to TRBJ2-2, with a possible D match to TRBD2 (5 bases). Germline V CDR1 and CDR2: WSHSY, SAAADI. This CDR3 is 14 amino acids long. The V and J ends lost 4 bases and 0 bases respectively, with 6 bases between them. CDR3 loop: CASSVGANTGELFF. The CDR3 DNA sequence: TGCGCCAGCAGTGTCGGGGCGAACACCGGGGAGCTGTTTTTT.

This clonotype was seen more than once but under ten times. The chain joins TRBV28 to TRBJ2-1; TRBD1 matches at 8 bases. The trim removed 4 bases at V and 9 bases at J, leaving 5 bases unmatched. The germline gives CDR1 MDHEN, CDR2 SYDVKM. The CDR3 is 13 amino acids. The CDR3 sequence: CASSSADRGEQFF. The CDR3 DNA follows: TGTGCCAGCAGTTCAGCCGACAGGGGTGAGCAGTTCTTC.

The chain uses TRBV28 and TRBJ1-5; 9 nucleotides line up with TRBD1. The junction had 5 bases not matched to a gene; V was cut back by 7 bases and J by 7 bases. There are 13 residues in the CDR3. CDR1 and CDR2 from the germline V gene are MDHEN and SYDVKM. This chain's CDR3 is CASTGDRVQPQHF. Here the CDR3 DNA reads TGTGCCAGCACTGGGGACAGGGTACAGCCCCAGCATTTT.

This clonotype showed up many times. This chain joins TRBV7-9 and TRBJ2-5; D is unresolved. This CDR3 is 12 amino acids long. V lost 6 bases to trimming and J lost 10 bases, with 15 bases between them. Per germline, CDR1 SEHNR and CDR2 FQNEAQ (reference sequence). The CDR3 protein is CASSSDARDQYF. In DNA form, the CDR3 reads TGTGCCAGCAGTTCGGATGCAAGGGACCAGTACTTC.

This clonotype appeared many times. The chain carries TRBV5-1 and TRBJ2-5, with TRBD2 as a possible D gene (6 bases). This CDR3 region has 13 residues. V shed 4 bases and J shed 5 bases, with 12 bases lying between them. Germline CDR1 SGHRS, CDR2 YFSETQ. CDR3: CASSGGSGETQYF. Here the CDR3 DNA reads TGCGCCAGCAGCGGGGGAAGCGGGGAGACCCAGTACTTC.

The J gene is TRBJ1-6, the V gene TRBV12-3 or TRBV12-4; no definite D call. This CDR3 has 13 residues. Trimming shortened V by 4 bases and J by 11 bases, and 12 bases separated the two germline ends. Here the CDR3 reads CASSSRHAAPLHF. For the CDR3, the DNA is TGTGCCAGCAGTTCCCGACACGCAGCACCCCTCCACTTT.